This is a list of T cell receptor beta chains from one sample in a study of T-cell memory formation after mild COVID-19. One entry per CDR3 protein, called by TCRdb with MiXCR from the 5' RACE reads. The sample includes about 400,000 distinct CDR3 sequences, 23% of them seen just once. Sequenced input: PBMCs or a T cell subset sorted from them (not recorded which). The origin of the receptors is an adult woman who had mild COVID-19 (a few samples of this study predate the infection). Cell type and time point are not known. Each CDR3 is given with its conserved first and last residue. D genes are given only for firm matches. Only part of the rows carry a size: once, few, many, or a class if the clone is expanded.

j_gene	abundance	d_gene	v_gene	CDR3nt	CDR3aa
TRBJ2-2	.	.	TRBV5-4	TGTGCCAGCAGTTGGGACCCGCTTCGGACCGGGGAGCTGTTTTTT	CASSWDPLRTGELFF
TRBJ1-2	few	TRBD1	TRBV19	TGTGCCAGTAGTATCGGGACAGGGGAAAACTATGGCTACACCTTC	CASSIGTGENYGYTF
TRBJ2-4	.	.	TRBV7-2	TGTGCCAGCAGCTGGGGCAACCGTTTAAACATTCAGTACTTC	CASSWGNRLNIQYF
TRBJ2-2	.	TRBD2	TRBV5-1	TGCGCCAGCAGCCGTGGACTAGCGGGGGGGCCGGTCCCCGGGGAGCTGTTTTTT	CASSRGLAGGPVPGELFF
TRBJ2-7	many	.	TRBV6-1	TGTGCCAGCCCAGGAGCAGCTTACGAGCAGTACTTC	CASPGAAYEQYF
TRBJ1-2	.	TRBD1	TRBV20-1	TGCAGTGCTAGATCGCCACAGGGGCTAGGCGGCTACACCTTC	CSARSPQGLGGYTF
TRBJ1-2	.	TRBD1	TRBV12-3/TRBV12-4	TGTGCCAGCAGTTCGGACAGGGGCGGTGGCTACACCTTC	CASSSDRGGGYTF
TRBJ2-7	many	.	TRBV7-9	TGTGCCAGCAGCCTCTCCGGGACGGGGTACGAGCAGTACTTC	CASSLSGTGYEQYF
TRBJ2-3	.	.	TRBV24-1	TGTGCCACCAGTGATGACGTTCGTCCAGATACGCAGTATTTT	CATSDDVRPDTQYF
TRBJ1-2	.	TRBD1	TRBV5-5	TGTGCCAGCAGCTTGGATTCAGGGGGCGCAAATGGCTACACCTTC	CASSLDSGGANGYTF
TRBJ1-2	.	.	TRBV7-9	TGTGCCAGCAGCCCTCGGACAGTTAACTATGGCTACACCTTC	CASSPRTVNYGYTF
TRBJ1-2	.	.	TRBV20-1	TGCAGTGCCGGGCCATCGGGTAACTATGGCTACACCTTC	CSAGPSGNYGYTF
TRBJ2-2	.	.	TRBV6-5	TGTGCCAGTAGTAATTCCGGGGAGCTGTTTTTT	CASSNSGELFF
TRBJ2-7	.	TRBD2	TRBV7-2	TGTGCCAGCAGCTTAGACGGCGGGAGTCCCTACGAGCAGTACTTC	CASSLDGGSPYEQYF
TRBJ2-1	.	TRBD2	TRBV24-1	TGTGCCACCAGTGCTAGCGGGAGGGCTTTCAATGAGCAGTTCTTC	CATSASGRAFNEQFF
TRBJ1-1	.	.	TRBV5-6	TGTGCCAGCAGCGTCCGGCCCTCTGGGACTGAAGCTTTCTTT	CASSVRPSGTEAFF
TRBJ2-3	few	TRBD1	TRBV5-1	TGCGCCAGCAGCCAGAATCCGGGACAGAGCACAGATACGCAGTATTTT	CASSQNPGQSTDTQYF
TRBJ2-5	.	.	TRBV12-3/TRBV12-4	TGTGCCAGCAGTTTAGGGGACCCTTACCCAGAGACCCAGTACTTC	CASSLGDPYPETQYF
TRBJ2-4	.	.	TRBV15	TGTGCCACCAGTGGGTACAGGGCTCTAGCCAAAAACATTCAGTACTTC	CATSGYRALAKNIQYF
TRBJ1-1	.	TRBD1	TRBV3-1	TGTGCCAGCAGCCAAAGGGGGACAGAGACGAACACTGAAGCTTTCTTT	CASSQRGTETNTEAFF
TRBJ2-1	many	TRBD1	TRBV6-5	TGTGCCAGCAGTTATCGGGACAGCTCCTACAATGAGCAGTTCTTC	CASSYRDSSYNEQFF
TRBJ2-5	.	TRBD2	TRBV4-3	TGCGCCAGCAGCCAAGGACTACTCCTAGCGGGAAAAGAGACCCAGTACTTC	CASSQGLLLAGKETQYF
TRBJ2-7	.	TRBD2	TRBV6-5	TGTGCCAGTTGGACTAGCGGGAGTCCCTCCTACGAGCAGTACTTC	CASWTSGSPSYEQYF
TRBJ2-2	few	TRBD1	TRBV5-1	TGCGCCAGCAGCTCCGGGACAGGGCCGAACACCGGGGAGCTGTTTTTT	CASSSGTGPNTGELFF
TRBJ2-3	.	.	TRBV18	TGTGCCAGCTCACCACCCCGGGACGGATATGGATCGGATACGCAGTATTTT	CASSPPRDGYGSDTQYF
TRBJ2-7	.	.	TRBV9	TGTGCCAGCAGCGTTAGGGGGGGGGAACCCTACGAGCAGTACTTC	CASSVRGGEPYEQYF
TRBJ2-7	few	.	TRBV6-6	TGTGCCAGCAGTTACCTAGGGGGCTACGAGCAGTACTTC	CASSYLGGYEQYF
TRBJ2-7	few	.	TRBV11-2	TGTGCCAGCGCGCTAAGGTTCGACTCCTACGAGCAGTACTTC	CASALRFDSYEQYF
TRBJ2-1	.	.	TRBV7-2	TGTGCCAGCAGCTTAGAACTTCCCAATGAGCAGTTCTTC	CASSLELPNEQFF
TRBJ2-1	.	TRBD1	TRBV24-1	TGTGCCACCACTACACAGGGGGCTCAGTACAATGAGCAGTTCTTC	CATTTQGAQYNEQFF
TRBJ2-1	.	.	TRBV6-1	TGTGCCAGCATAAAGGGTACCCCCTACAATGAGCAGTTCTTC	CASIKGTPYNEQFF
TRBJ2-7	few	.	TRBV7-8	TGTGCCAGCAGCATGAATGGGGTCCACGAGCAGTACTTC	CASSMNGVHEQYF
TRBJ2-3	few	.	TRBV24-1	TGTGCCACCAGCAATGGAGATACGCAGTATTTT	CATSNGDTQYF
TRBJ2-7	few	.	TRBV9	TGTGCCAGCAGCGTAGAGGGACCCCCCTACGAGCAGTACTTC	CASSVEGPPYEQYF
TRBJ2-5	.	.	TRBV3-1	TGTGCCAGCAGCGAACAACTCGGAAGGGTTTTTCAGTACTTC	CASSEQLGRVFQYF
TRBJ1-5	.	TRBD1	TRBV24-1	TGTGCCACCAGTGATGGGACAGGGGGTGCGCAAGAACGGCAGCCCCAGCATTTT	CATSDGTGGAQERQPQHF
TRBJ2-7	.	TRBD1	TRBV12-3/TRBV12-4	TGTGCCAGCAGTCATGGGACAGGGGGGAACTACGAGCAGTACTTC	CASSHGTGGNYEQYF
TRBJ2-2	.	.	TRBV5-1	TGCGCCAGCAGCTTCGGAGCCGGGGAGCTGTTTTTT	CASSFGAGELFF
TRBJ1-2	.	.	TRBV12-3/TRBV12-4	TGTGCCAGCAGCACGGGTTTCGCCTACACCTTC	CASSTGFAYTF
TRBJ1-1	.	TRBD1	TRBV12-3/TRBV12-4	TGTGCCAGCAGTTTCACCGGGACAGGGGGCACTGAAGCTTTCTTT	CASSFTGTGGTEAFF
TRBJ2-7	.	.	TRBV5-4	TGTGCCAGCAGCTTGGGGACCAGGGGAAGCTCCTACGAGCAGTACTTC	CASSLGTRGSSYEQYF
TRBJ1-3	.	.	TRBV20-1	TGCAGTGCTAGACCTACCCAGGGGATCTACGGAAACACCATATATTTT	CSARPTQGIYGNTIYF
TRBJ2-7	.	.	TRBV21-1	TGTGCCAGCAGCAATCAGGGGTACGAGCAGTACTTC	CASSNQGYEQYF